The 22 T cell receptor beta chains in this list originate from one sample, sequenced in a study of blood T cells in healthy people across ages. The use of a sample-barcoded 5' primer and a J-beta primer mix characterized a second PCR of roughly 6 to 11 cycles. TCRdb re-derived calls from the 5' RACE reads in MiXCR, one entry per CDR3 protein. The sample has about 970,000 distinct CDR3 sequences; just over 50% are singletons. Sequencing input: blood. These receptors were collected from a woman in her sixties in good health.

This clonotype has more than one count but fewer than ten. This chain uses TRBV18 with TRBJ2-7; TRBD1 agrees at 9 bases. The CDR3 totals 15 residues. V was pared by 5 bases and J by 1 base, with 6 bases of the junction left unmatched. From germline, CDR1 is KGHSH and CDR2 LQKENI. In DNA form, the CDR3 reads TGTGCCAGCTCAGCCGGGACAGGGATGTCCTACGAGCAGTACTTC. It translates to CASSAGTGMSYEQYF.

The J gene is TRBJ2-6, the V gene TRBV29-1, with D unclear. Trimming removed 6 bases from V and 1 base from J, with 7 bases in between. Germline loops: CDR1 SQVTM, CDR2 ANQGSEA. The CDR3 sequence is 13 residues long. Here the CDR3 reads CSVFRSGANVLTF. The CDR3 DNA sequence: TGCAGCGTGTTTCGATCTGGGGCCAACGTCCTGACTTTC.

The rearrangement joins TRBV20-1 to TRBJ2-5; 7 bases fit TRBD1. The CDR3 consists of 14 residues. Germline trimming cut 3 bases from V and 1 base from J; bases unmatched to any gene: 5. The germline V gene encodes CDR1 DFQATT and CDR2 SNEGSKA (reference sequence). CDR3 protein: CSARYRGSQETQYF. The DNA of the CDR3 is TGCAGTGCTAGGTACAGGGGCTCCCAAGAGACCCAGTACTTC.

V and J are TRBV16 and TRBJ2-7; 8 bases match TRBD1. This CDR3 comprises 15 residues. Germline assignment: CDR1 KGHSY and CDR2 FQNENV. V shed 2 bases, J shed 2 bases, and the junction held 5 bases outside the gene matches. CDR3: CASSQGQGTAYEQYF. The CDR3 DNA is TGTGCCAGCAGCCAAGGACAGGGAACAGCCTACGAGCAGTACTTC.

This chain uses TRBV6-2 or TRBV6-3 with TRBJ1-2; TRBD1 is a possible D gene (5 bases). The CDR3 spans 14 residues. Trimming stripped 7 bases from V and 1 base from J, with 13 bases between. CDR1 is MNHEY and CDR2 is SVGEGT in the germline V gene. The CDR3 reads CASNDSPNNYGYTF. The CDR3 DNA reads TGTGCCAGCAACGACAGTCCAAATAACTATGGCTACACCTTC.

The chain employs TRBV7-2 and TRBJ2-1, with 10 bases that match TRBD2. CDR1 SGHTA and CDR2 FQGNSA come from the germline V gene. With V trimmed by 0 bases and J by 5 bases, 7 bases remained unmatched. The CDR3 length is 17 residues. CDR3: CASSLALAGVGDNEQFF. CDR3 nucleotides: TGTGCCAGCAGCTTAGCGCTAGCGGGAGTTGGGGACAATGAGCAGTTCTTC.

There are a few counts of this clonotype. The rearrangement joins TRBV20-1 to TRBJ2-1; 8 nucleotides match TRBD2. CDR1 DFQATT and CDR2 SNEGSKA come from the germline V gene (reference sequence). The CDR3 extends over 14 amino acids. The CDR3 spells CSPRAGAYYNEQFF. CDR3 nucleotides: TGCAGCCCTAGAGCGGGGGCCTATTACAATGAGCAGTTCTTC.

The chain joins TRBV6-2 or TRBV6-3 to TRBJ2-6; D possibly matches TRBD1 or TRBD2 (6 bases each). V was trimmed by 7 bases and J by 0 bases, leaving 16 bases between them. The CDR3 is 17 residues long. CDR1 is MNHEY, CDR2 SVGEGT, per germline. The DNA of the CDR3 is TGTGCCAGCACCCCGGGGGCCTTACCCTCTGGGGCCAACGTCCTGACTTTC. Translation gives CASTPGALPSGANVLTF.

The chain has TRBV4-2 and TRBJ2-3; 8 positions agree with TRBD2. The CDR3 is 17 residues long. V lost 0 bases and J lost 4; bases outside the gene matches: 9. Germline V gene data show CDR1 as LGHNA and CDR2 as YNFKEQ. CDR3 in amino acids: CASSQDQDSGVADTQYF. CDR3 DNA sequence: TGTGCCAGCAGCCAAGATCAGGATAGCGGGGTAGCAGATACGCAGTATTTT.

This chain joins TRBV10-3 and TRBJ2-4; D call uncertain. The J call may not be correct, given that the DNA end is closer to TRBJ2-7. This CDR3 region has 12 residues. CDR1 and CDR2 (germline): ENHRY, SYGVKD. Here the CDR3 reads CAISTIWGEQYF. CDR3 nucleotide sequence: TGTGCCATCAGTACCATCTGGGGCGAGCAGTACTTC.

V and J are TRBV29-1 and TRBJ2-5; D perhaps matches TRBD2 (5 bases). Germline-derived CDR1 and CDR2 are SQVTM and ANQGSEA. Trimming removed 3 bases from V and 7 bases from J, with 15 bases in between. CDR3 length equals 13 residues. The CDR3 nucleotides are TGCAGCGTTGACAGTAGCGCGCTGAGGACCCAGTACTTC. Its translation is CSVDSSALRTQYF.

The chain links TRBV9 to TRBJ2-5; TRBD2 matches 7 bases. This CDR3 region has 17 residues. CDR1 and CDR2 (germline): SGDLS, YYNGEE. Germline trimming cut 3 bases from V and 5 bases from J; bases unmatched to any gene: 16. CDR3 residues: CASSDEGLAERRETQYF. CDR3 sequence (DNA): TGTGCCAGCAGCGATGAGGGGCTAGCGGAACGAAGGGAGACCCAGTACTTC.

This clonotype was counted only a few times. The rearrangement uses TRBV14 and TRBJ2-7; D is possibly TRBD2 (6 bases). CDR1 is SGHDN and CDR2 is FVKESK in the germline V gene. Trimming cost V 1 base and J 6 bases, with 22 bases left between them. The CDR3 runs to 17 residues. The CDR3 DNA follows: TGTGCCAGCAGCCAAGCCCGGGGTAGCGGCTCCTTTGGCGAGCAGTACTTC. It codes for CASSQARGSGSFGEQYF.

This chain links TRBV28 with TRBJ2-1; 7 bases align to TRBD2. Germline V lookup: CDR1 MDHEN, CDR2 SYDVKM. V lost 4 bases, J lost 3 bases, and 9 bases stayed unmatched. This CDR3 contains 16 residues. CDR3 sequence (DNA): TGTGCCAGCAGTTCGATTTTAGAGCGGGGCTACAATGAGCAGTTCTTC. This sequence encodes CASSSILERGYNEQFF. Full variable domain (outside the CDR3, taken from reference TRBV28 and TRBJ2-1): DVKVTQSSRYLVKRTGEKVFLECVQDMDHENMFWYRQDPGLGLRLIYFSYDVKMKEKGDIPEGYSVSREKKERFSLILESASTNQTSMYLCASSSILERGYNEQFFGPGTRLTVL.

This rearrangement joins TRBV10-2 to TRBJ1-1; D unresolved. This CDR3 region has 16 residues. Trimming shortened V by 0 bases and J by 1 base, and 12 bases separated the two germline ends. Germline V lookup: CDR1 WSHSY, CDR2 SAAADI. As DNA, the CDR3 is TGCGCCAGCAGTGAGTCGAATACGGTTAAGAACACTGAAGCTTTCTTT. Protein: CASSESNTVKNTEAFF.

J is TRBJ2-7 and V is TRBV28; a weak D match, TRBD2 (6 bases). The CDR3 runs 14 residues. V gave up 4 bases and J gave up 6 bases, with 16 bases separating them. Germline CDR1 MDHEN, CDR2 SYDVKM. The CDR3 DNA sequence: TGTGCCAGCAGTTCTCCCACGGGAGTCGGCGAGCAGTACTTC. Protein sequence: CASSSPTGVGEQYF.

The rearrangement links TRBV29-1 to TRBJ2-1; no firm D call. Trimming stripped 0 bases from V and 7 bases from J, with 7 bases between. This CDR3 is 12 amino acids long. CDR1 is SQVTM and CDR2 is ANQGSEA in the germline V gene. The DNA of the CDR3 is TGCAGCGTTGAAGAAACCGGAAATGAGCAGTTCTTC. Protein sequence: CSVEETGNEQFF.

The count of this clonotype is one. CDR3: CASSQGGGLTRGYNEQFF. CDR3 nucleotides: TGTGCCAGCAGCCAAGGTGGAGGGCTCACTCGAGGGTACAATGAGCAGTTCTTC. The V and J genes are TRBV4-2 and TRBJ2-1, with a weak D call TRBD2 (6 bases). Trimming removed 1 base at V and 4 bases at J, with 20 bases between. The length of the CDR3 is 18 residues. Germline V gene lookup returns CDR1 LGHNA and CDR2 YNFKEQ.

This clonotype was seen just once. V is TRBV3-1 and J is TRBJ2-7; D is possibly TRBD1 (5 bases). Germline loops: CDR1 LGHDT, CDR2 YNNKEL (reference sequence). The CDR3 sequence is 14 residues long. Trimming stripped 1 base from V and 6 bases from J, with 13 bases between. In DNA form, the CDR3 reads TGTGCCAGCAGCCAAGGCCAATTTAGGGGCGAGCAGTACTTC. Its translation: CASSQGQFRGEQYF.

The chain carries TRBV28 and TRBJ2-5; no definite D call. The CDR3 runs to 13 residues. Trimming removed 5 bases from V and 5 bases from J, with 12 bases in between. Germline lookup yields CDR1 MDHEN and CDR2 SYDVKM. CDR3 amino acids: CASSDWAGETQYF. CDR3 bases: TGTGCCAGCAGTGACTGGGCCGGTGAGACCCAGTACTTC.

A few counts support this clonotype. V usage is TRBV6-1 and J usage is TRBJ2-3; tentatively, D is TRBD2 (7 bases). Trimming removed 5 bases from V and 2 bases from J, with 20 bases in between. The CDR3 has 17 amino acids. Per the germline V gene, CDR1 is MNHNS and CDR2 is SASEGT. CDR3 amino acids: CASSTPRLAGVTDTQYF. The CDR3 nucleotides are TGTGCCAGCAGTACCCCCCGACTAGCAGGGGTCACAGATACGCAGTATTTT.

This clonotype was detected only once. The rearrangement links TRBV6-2 or TRBV6-3 to TRBJ2-1; D is possibly TRBD2 (6 bases). Germline V CDR1 and CDR2: MNHEY, SVGEGT. The CDR3 is 15 amino acids. The V end lost 6 bases, the J end lost 6 bases, and 18 bases lay between the germline ends. The CDR3 reads CASSSRRAGFNEQFF. In DNA form, the CDR3 reads TGTGCCAGCAGCAGTCGACGAGCGGGTTTCAATGAGCAGTTCTTC.